The 2 T cell receptor beta chains below come from one sample, sequenced in a study of T cell repertoires in cytomegalovirus infection. What these receptors recognize is not known. TCRdb independently ran MiXCR on the reads; one entry per CDR3 protein. Seen here are some 150,000 distinct CDR3 sequences, 25% to 35% observed once, and the top ten hold around half. Sequenced here: CD8+ T cells from cultured PBMCs, sampled from culture after CMV antigen stimulation. The receptors stem from a human donor in good health (CMV status not recorded). Some clones in this sample may be carry-over from other donors' samples.

This chain connects TRBV6-5 to TRBJ2-1; D is perhaps TRBD1 (6 bases). V lost 0 bases and J lost 0, with 6 bases in between. Germline V gene sequence: CDR1 MNHEY, CDR2 SVGAGI. The CDR3 has 15 residues. The CDR3 protein is CASSYSTGSYNEQFF. CDR3 DNA: TGTGCCAGCAGTTACTCGACAGGCTCCTACAATGAGCAGTTCTTC.

The genes are TRBV5-1 and TRBJ1-1; D remains unclear. CDR3 length: 15 residues. Germline CDR1 reads SGHRS; CDR2 reads YFSETQ. Trimming shortened V by 5 bases and J by 5 bases, and 19 bases separated the two germline ends. The CDR3 here is CASSGNPDDGTEAFF. CDR3 DNA sequence: TGCGCCAGCAGTGGGAATCCTGACGACGGGACTGAAGCTTTCTTT. Filled out from reference TRBV5-1 and TRBJ1-1, the complete variable domain reads KAGVTQTPRYLIKTRGQQVTLSCSPISGHRSVSWYQQTPGQGLQFLFEYFSETQRNKGNFPGRFSGRQFSNSRSEMNVSTLELGDSALYLCASSGNPDDGTEAFFGQGTRLTVV.